These T cell receptor beta chains were read from a single sample in a study of blood T cell repertoires in COVID-19. The repertoire was sequenced with immunoSEQ multiplex PCR; TCRdb's copy has only in-frame clones and lacks some. The repertoire has almost 400,000 clones, about 90% of them found once; the top ten carry 2% to 2.5%. The specimen sequenced was peripheral blood. The source of these receptors is a woman between 55 and 75 years old with COVID-19, enrolled during active disease. CDR3s include the opening cysteine and the closing phenylalanine or tryptophan. Fields, in order: J gene, V gene, clone size, D gene, CDR3 DNA, CDR3 protein. A D gene is named only where the DNA matches it firmly. Expanded clones are given a class, and other clones once, few, many or no size at all.

TRBJ2-2	TRBV9	-	-	TGTGCCAGCAGCGTAGTGCAGAACGGGGAGCTGTTTTTT	CASSVVQNGELFF
TRBJ1-2	TRBV19	-	-	TGTGCCAGTAGTATTCGGGAAAGGGGCTACACCTTC	CASSIRERGYTF
TRBJ1-1	TRBV4-2	-	-	TGTGCCAGCAGCCAAGATGCCCTGACTAACACTGAAGCTTTCTTT	CASSQDALTNTEAFF
TRBJ2-3	TRBV18	-	TRBD2	TGTGCCAGCTCACGAACTCAGCGGGGGGGCACAGATACGCAGTATTTT	CASSRTQRGGTDTQYF
TRBJ1-1	TRBV6-5	-	-	TGTGCCAGCAGTTATCGGTCCCAGGGAGGAACTGAAGCTTTCTTT	CASSYRSQGGTEAFF
TRBJ2-7	TRBV5-6	few	-	TGTGCCAGCAGCTTGAGGACTCTATACGAGCAGTACTTC	CASSLRTLYEQYF
TRBJ2-6	TRBV5-4	-	TRBD1	TGTGCCAGCAGCCCCATGACAGGGGAAAGTGGGGCCAACGTCCTGACTTTC	CASSPMTGESGANVLTF
TRBJ2-2	TRBV3-1/TRBV3-2	-	TRBD2	TGTGCCAGCAGCCAGGGCACTAGCGACACCGGGGAGCTGTTTTTT	CASSQGTSDTGELFF
TRBJ2-7	TRBV10-3	-	-	TGTGCCATCAGTGAGTCATACAGCTCCTACGAGCAGTACTTC	CAISESYSSYEQYF
TRBJ2-3	TRBV7-7	-	-	TGTGCTAGCAGCTCCGGACTTACTAGCACAGATACGCAGTATTTT	CASSSGLTSTDTQYF
TRBJ1-2	TRBV6-2/TRBV6-3	-	TRBD1	TGTGCCAGCAGTTACGACAGGGGTCGTGGCTACACCTTC	CASSYDRGRGYTF
TRBJ1-5	TRBV2	-	-	TGTGCCAGCACGATTACCATCTCAGGGAGCAATCAGCCCCAGCATTTT	CASTITISGSNQPQHF
TRBJ1-5	TRBV5-6	-	-	TGTGCCAGCAGCTTCTTTCAGAGCAATCAGCCCCAGCATTTT	CASSFFQSNQPQHF
TRBJ1-1	TRBV11-2	-	TRBD1	TGTGCCAGCAGCCCCTGGACAGGGGGAAACACTGAAGCTTTCTTT	CASSPWTGGNTEAFF
TRBJ1-4	TRBV11-2	-	-	TGTGCCAGCAGCTTAGTGGGCATTCCTAATGAAAAACTGTTTTTT	CASSLVGIPNEKLFF
TRBJ2-7	TRBV11-2	-	-	TGTGCCAGCAGCTTATACTACGAGCAGTACTTC	CASSLYYEQYF